These 25 T cell receptor beta chains originate from one sample sequenced in a study of T-cell reconstitution after alpha-beta-depleted transplantation in children. Unique molecular identifiers featured in how the TCRbeta library was prepared. TCRdb used MiXCR to reprocess the PCR reads, holding one entry per CDR3 protein. The data show fewer than 550,000 distinct CDR3 sequences, 16% seen once. Sequencing used PBMCs, mostly from graft donor cells, obtained 360 days after TCRalphabeta/CD19-depleted stem cell transplant. These receptors all come from a boy under two years old who had a stem cell transplant for Wiskott-Aldrich syndrome, so the T cells may come from the graft donor.

This clonotype was counted a few times. This chain connects TRBV29-1 to TRBJ2-7; D uncertain. Trimming removed 3 bases at V and 2 bases at J, with 11 bases between. This CDR3 has 13 residues. Per the germline V gene, CDR1 is SQVTM and CDR2 is ANQGSEA. For the CDR3, the DNA is TGCAGCGTTGATCAGGATGGGACCTACGAGCAGTACTTC. It specifies CSVDQDGTYEQYF.

The chain links TRBV15 to TRBJ2-5, with D unclear. Germline V gene lookup returns CDR1 LNHNV and CDR2 YYDKDF (reference sequence). The CDR3 loop spans 14 amino acids. V was pared by 7 bases and J by 8 bases, with 20 bases between. The CDR3 coding sequence is TGTGCCACCAACCGGGCCCTTGATGAGGAAACCCAGTACTTC. Protein product: CATNRALDEETQYF.

The table lists this clonotype with a few counts. This chain joins TRBV20-1 and TRBJ2-3; TRBD2 matches at 11 bases. CDR1 and CDR2 from the germline V gene are DFQATT and SNEGSKA (reference sequence). Losses at the gene ends were 2 bases for V and 2 bases for J; bases not matched to a gene: 6. This CDR3 comprises 16 residues. The CDR3 region is CSARSILAGDTDTQYF. As DNA, the CDR3 is TGCAGTGCTAGAAGCATACTAGCGGGGGACACAGATACGCAGTATTTT.

This chain links TRBV6-1 with TRBJ2-7; D remains ambiguous. V was cut by 3 bases and J by 9 bases, with 15 bases left in between. Germline loops: CDR1 MNHNS, CDR2 SASEGT. The CDR3 loop spans 13 amino acids. The CDR3 DNA reads TGTGCCAGCAGTGATTTTCCGGTGGCGGCGCAGTACTTC. Translating gives CASSDFPVAAQYF.

The chain recombines TRBV6-2 or TRBV6-3 with TRBJ1-1; possible D gene TRBD1, 5 bases. CDR1 and CDR2 (germline): MNHEY, SVGEGT. The length of the CDR3 is 13 residues. Trimming shortened V by 7 bases and J by 8 bases, and 17 bases separated the two germline ends. The CDR3 sequence: CASMQQVLTEAFF. CDR3 in DNA: TGTGCCAGCATGCAACAGGTCCTGACGGAAGCTTTCTTT.

This clonotype was seen more than once but under ten times. Written as DNA, the CDR3 is TGTGCCAGCAGCTTAGTGGTCCTCTGGGTCGAGACCCAGTACTTC. It translates to CASSLVVLWVETQYF. The genes are TRBV7-9 and TRBJ2-5, with unresolved D. CDR3 length: 15 residues. Trimming removed 1 base at V and 5 bases at J, with 14 bases between. Germline V lookup: CDR1 SEHNR, CDR2 FQNEAQ (reference sequence).

J is TRBJ1-4 and V is TRBV24-1; 10 bases line up with TRBD1. Trimming took 4 bases from V and 2 from J; bases not matched to a gene: 9. In germline, CDR1 is KGHDR, CDR2 SFDVKD. The CDR3 consists of 18 residues. The CDR3 spells CATSETPGQGITNEKLFF. CDR3 nucleotides: TGTGCCACCAGTGAAACACCGGGACAGGGGATCACTAATGAAAAACTGTTTTTT.

V gene TRBV12-3 or TRBV12-4 combines with J gene TRBJ2-2, with D perhaps TRBD2 (5 bases). The CDR3 spans 12 residues. The V end was cut by 4 bases, the J end by 6 bases, with 6 bases between. The CDR3 spells CASSWGAGELFF. The CDR3 DNA follows: TGTGCCAGCAGTTGGGGAGCCGGGGAGCTGTTTTTT.

This clonotype was seen at least ten times. The rearrangement joins TRBV29-1 to TRBJ2-5; D is possibly TRBD2 (6 bases). Germline V lookup: CDR1 SQVTM, CDR2 ANQGSEA. V shed 4 bases and J shed 4 bases, with 19 bases lying between them. There are 15 residues in the CDR3. The CDR3 bases are TGCAGCGTTGCTAGAGGAGGGTACAGCGGAGAGACCCAGTACTTC. Translation: CSVARGGYSGETQYF.

This rearrangement joins TRBV6-5 to TRBJ1-1, with 7 bases fitting TRBD1. The CDR3 spans 14 residues. The trim removed 0 bases at V and 7 bases at J, leaving 5 bases unmatched. The V gene's germline CDR1 is MNHEY and CDR2 SVGAGI. In DNA form, the CDR3 reads TGTGCCAGCAGTTACTCTAGGGGGCAAGGTGAAGCTTTCTTT. This gives the protein CASSYSRGQGEAFF.

The rearrangement joins TRBV18 to TRBJ1-4; D possibly corresponds to TRBD1 (6 bases). The CDR3 covers 14 residues. Germline lookup yields CDR1 KGHSH and CDR2 LQKENI. V shed 1 base and J shed 8 bases, with 11 bases lying between them. CDR3 nucleotides: TGTGCCAGCTCACCACGGGGGGCGAACGAAAAACTGTTTTTT. It translates to CASSPRGANEKLFF.

This chain uses TRBV15 with TRBJ2-2; D unresolved. V was clipped by 3 bases and J by 4 bases, with 9 bases between them. The germline CDR1 and CDR2 sequences are LNHNV and YYDKDF (reference sequence). The CDR3 spans 14 residues. For the CDR3, the DNA is TGTGCCACCAGCAGTAGTCTATTCACCGGGGAGCTGTTTTTT. The encoded protein is CATSSSLFTGELFF. Drawing the rest from reference TRBV15 and TRBJ2-2, the complete variable domain is DAMVIQNPRYQVTQFGKPVTLSCSQTLNHNVMYWYQQKSSQAPKLLFHYYDKDFNNEADTPDNFQSRRPNTSFCFLDIRSPGLGDTAMYLCATSSSLFTGELFFGEGSRLTVL.

This clonotype was observed a handful of times. This chain uses TRBV29-1 with TRBJ2-7; 8 nucleotides align to TRBD1. J lost 1 base, V lost 6 bases, and 8 bases had no gene match. This CDR3 is 14 amino acids long. Germline values: CDR1 SQVTM, CDR2 ANQGSEA. CDR3 region: CSVVLGDRSYEQYF. CDR3 nucleotide sequence: TGCAGCGTCGTCTTGGGGGACAGGTCCTACGAGCAGTACTTC.

V and J are TRBV5-1 and TRBJ2-1, with 9 bases aligning to TRBD1. Trimming removed 2 bases from V and 5 bases from J; junction bases left unmatched: 11. CDR1 is SGHRS, CDR2 YFSETQ, per germline. The CDR3 is 17 residues long. The CDR3 sequence is CASSFGTGKRGHNEQFF. The CDR3 DNA is TGCGCCAGCAGCTTCGGGACAGGGAAAAGAGGACACAATGAGCAGTTCTTC.

This clonotype was counted many times. V is TRBV21-1 and J is TRBJ2-7; TRBD1, the table's D call, lacks a check against the DNA. TRBV21-1 is a pseudogene. This CDR3 has 13 residues. As DNA, the CDR3 is TGTGCCAATCTTACAGGTTTCTCCTACGAGCAGTACTTC. It is translated as CANLTGFSYEQYF.

This clonotype was counted only a few times. This chain links TRBV11-2 with TRBJ2-1; 14 bases fit TRBD2. CDR1 is SGHAT, CDR2 FQNNGV, per germline. V lost 4 bases to trimming and J lost 0 bases; unmatched junction nucleotides: 5. CDR3 length: 18 amino acids. In nucleotides, the CDR3 is TGTGCCAGCAGCTCTAGGACTAGCGGGAGGATCTCCTACAATGAGCAGTTCTTC. Protein sequence: CASSSRTSGRISYNEQFF.

J is TRBJ2-3 and V is TRBV5-1, with a possible D match to TRBD2 (6 bases). The germline CDR1 and CDR2 sequences are SGHRS and YFSETQ. This CDR3 is 18 amino acids long. V lost 0 bases, J lost 1 base, and 18 bases lay in between. The CDR3 DNA reads as TGCGCCAGCAGCTTGGCCGAGAGACTAGTCGCGGGCACAGATACGCAGTATTTT. Translating it yields CASSLAERLVAGTDTQYF. Full variable domain (missing parts from reference TRBV5-1 and TRBJ2-3): KAGVTQTPRYLIKTRGQQVTLSCSPISGHRSVSWYQQTPGQGLQFLFEYFSETQRNKGNFPGRFSGRQFSNSRSEMNVSTLELGDSALYLCASSLAERLVAGTDTQYFGPGTRLTVL.

This sequence joins TRBV5-1 and TRBJ2-7; D may correspond to TRBD1 or TRBD2 (6 bases each). The CDR3 extends over 15 amino acids. Trimming pared 0 bases from V and 5 bases from J, leaving 15 bases between. Germline V gives CDR1 SGHRS, CDR2 YFSETQ. CDR3 sequence reads: CASSLVGGAVDEQYF. DNA of the CDR3: TGCGCCAGCAGCTTGGTGGGGGGCGCGGTGGACGAGCAGTACTTC.

The table lists this clonotype with a few counts. This rearrangement joins TRBV24-1 to TRBJ2-1; 14 nucleotides agree with TRBD2. The V gene's germline CDR1 is KGHDR and CDR2 SFDVKD. Trimming cost V 4 bases and J 11 bases; bases outside gene matches: 6. CDR3 length equals 15 residues. The CDR3 sequence is CATSDSGTSGSQQFF. In nucleotides, the CDR3 is TGTGCCACCAGTGACTCCGGGACTAGCGGGAGTCAGCAGTTCTTC.

The rearrangement uses TRBV4-2 and TRBJ2-7, with D possibly matching TRBD1 (6 bases). Trimming removed 0 bases from V and 2 bases from J, with 14 bases in between. Germline assignment: CDR1 LGHNA and CDR2 YNFKEQ. CDR3 size: 16 residues. Written as DNA, the CDR3 is TGTGCCAGCAGCCAAGAGGGGGCGTTGGGCGCCTACGAGCAGTACTTC. Its translation: CASSQEGALGAYEQYF.

The V gene is TRBV5-1, the J gene TRBJ2-1; 14 bases fit TRBD2. V was pared by 0 bases and J by 8 bases, with 1 base of the junction left unmatched. The CDR3 is 15 amino acids. The germline CDR1 and CDR2 sequences are SGHRS and YFSETQ. Here the CDR3 DNA reads TGCGCCAGCAGCTTGGGGGGACTAGCGGGAGATGAGCAGTTCTTC. Amino acids: CASSLGGLAGDEQFF.

The J gene is TRBJ2-7, the V gene TRBV24-1, with TRBD2 identical over 8 bases. Germline CDR1 and CDR2: KGHDR and SFDVKD. This CDR3 region has 17 residues. V shed 3 bases, J shed 3 bases, and the junction held 12 bases outside the gene matches. CDR3 nucleotides: TGTGCCACCAGTGATCGCTCGACAGCGGGAGATTTCTACGAGCAGTACTTC. It encodes CATSDRSTAGDFYEQYF.

This clonotype was observed a handful of times. V usage is TRBV7-9 and J usage is TRBJ2-7; TRBD1 is a possible D gene (6 bases). The CDR3 runs 17 residues. Germline values: CDR1 SEHNR, CDR2 FQNEAQ (reference sequence). Trimming took off 3 bases at V and 2 bases at J, with 20 bases between the two ends. The CDR3 loop is CASSLKAGARKPYEQYF. DNA of the CDR3: TGTGCCAGCAGCTTGAAGGCAGGGGCAAGGAAACCCTACGAGCAGTACTTC.

This clonotype has a count of ten or more. The chain combines TRBV11-2 with TRBJ2-3, with TRBD2 matching over 9 bases. Unmatched junction bases numbered 6, after V lost 6 bases and J lost 2 bases. There are 15 residues in the CDR3. Germline values: CDR1 SGHAT, CDR2 FQNNGV. The chain's CDR3 is CASRHSGRLTDTQYF. The CDR3 DNA reads as TGTGCCAGCAGGCACAGCGGGAGGCTCACAGATACGCAGTATTTT.

CDR3 sequence reads: CASSSYFTDTQYF. The CDR3 DNA sequence: TGTGCCAGCAGCTCCTATTTCACAGATACGCAGTATTTT. This chain uses TRBV11-3 with TRBJ2-3; D remains ambiguous. Germline CDR1 and CDR2: SGHNT and YENEEA. The CDR3 spans 13 residues. The germline V and J ends were trimmed by 4 bases and 2 bases, with 7 bases remaining between them.